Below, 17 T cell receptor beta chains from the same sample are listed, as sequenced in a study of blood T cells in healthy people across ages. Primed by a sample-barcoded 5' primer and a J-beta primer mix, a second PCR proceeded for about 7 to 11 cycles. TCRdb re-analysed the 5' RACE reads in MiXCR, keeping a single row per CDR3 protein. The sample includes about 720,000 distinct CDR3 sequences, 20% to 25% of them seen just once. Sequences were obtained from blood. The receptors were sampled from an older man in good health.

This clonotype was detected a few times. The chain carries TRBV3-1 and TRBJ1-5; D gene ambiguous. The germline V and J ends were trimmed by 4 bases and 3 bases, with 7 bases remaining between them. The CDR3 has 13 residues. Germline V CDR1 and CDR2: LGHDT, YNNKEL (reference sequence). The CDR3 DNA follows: TGTGCCAGCAGCCGCCAATACAATCAGCCCCAGCATTTT. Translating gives CASSRQYNQPQHF.

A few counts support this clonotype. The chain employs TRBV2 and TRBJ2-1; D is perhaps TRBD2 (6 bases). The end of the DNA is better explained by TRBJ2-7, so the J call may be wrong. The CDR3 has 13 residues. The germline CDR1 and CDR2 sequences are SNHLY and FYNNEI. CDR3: CASSKTRLYEQYF. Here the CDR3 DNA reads TGTGCCAGCAGTAAGACTAGACTCTACGAGCAGTACTTC.

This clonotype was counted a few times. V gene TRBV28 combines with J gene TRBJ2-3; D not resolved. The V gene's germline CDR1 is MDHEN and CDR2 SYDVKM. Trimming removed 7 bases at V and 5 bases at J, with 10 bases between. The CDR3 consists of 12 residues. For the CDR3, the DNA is TGTGCCAGCAACCAACGGTTAGATACGCAGTATTTT. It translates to CASNQRLDTQYF. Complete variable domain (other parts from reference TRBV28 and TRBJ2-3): DVKVTQSSRYLVKRTGEKVFLECVQDMDHENMFWYRQDPGLGLRLIYFSYDVKMKEKGDIPEGYSVSREKKERFSLILESASTNQTSMYLCASNQRLDTQYFGPGTRLTVL.

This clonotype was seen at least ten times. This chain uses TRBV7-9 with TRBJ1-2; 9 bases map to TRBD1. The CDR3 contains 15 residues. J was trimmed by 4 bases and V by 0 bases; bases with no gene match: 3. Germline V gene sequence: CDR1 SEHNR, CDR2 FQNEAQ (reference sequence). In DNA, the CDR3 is TGTGCCAGCAGCTTAGCGGACAGGGGCAGCTATGGCTACACCTTC. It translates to CASSLADRGSYGYTF.

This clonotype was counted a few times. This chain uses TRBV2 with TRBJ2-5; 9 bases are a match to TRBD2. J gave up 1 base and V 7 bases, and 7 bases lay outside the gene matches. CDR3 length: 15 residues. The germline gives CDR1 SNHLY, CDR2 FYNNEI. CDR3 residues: CASTPNSGGQETQYF. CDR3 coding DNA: TGTGCCAGCACCCCTAATAGCGGGGGCCAAGAGACCCAGTACTTC.

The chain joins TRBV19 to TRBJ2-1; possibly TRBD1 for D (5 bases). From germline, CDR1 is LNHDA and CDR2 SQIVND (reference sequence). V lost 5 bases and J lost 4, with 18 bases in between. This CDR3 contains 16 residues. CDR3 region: CASSPRPPDTYNEQFF. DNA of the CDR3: TGTGCCAGTAGTCCCCGCCCCCCGGACACATACAATGAGCAGTTCTTC.

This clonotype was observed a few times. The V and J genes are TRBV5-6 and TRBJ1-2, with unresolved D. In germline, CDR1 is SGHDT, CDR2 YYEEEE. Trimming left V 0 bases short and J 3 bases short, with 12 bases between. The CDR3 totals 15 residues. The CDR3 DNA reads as TGTGCCAGCAGCTTGGGTGACTCTAATTACTATGGCTACACCTTC. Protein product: CASSLGDSNYYGYTF.

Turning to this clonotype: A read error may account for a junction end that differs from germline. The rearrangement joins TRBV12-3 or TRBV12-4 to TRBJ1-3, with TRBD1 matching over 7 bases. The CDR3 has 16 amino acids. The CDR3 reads CASNEAGTVSENTIYF. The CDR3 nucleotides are TGTGCCAGCAACGAGGCCGGGACAGTCTCTGAAAACACCATATATTTT.

The CDR3 loop reads CASSPEGQGETQYF. CDR3 DNA: TGTGCCAGCTCACCAGAAGGACAGGGGGAGACCCAGTACTTC. The V call is TRBV18, the J call TRBJ2-7, with 9 bases fitting TRBD1. TRBJ2-5 matches the DNA end more closely, so the J call is doubtful. The CDR3 contains 14 residues. Germline values: CDR1 KGHSH, CDR2 LQKENI.

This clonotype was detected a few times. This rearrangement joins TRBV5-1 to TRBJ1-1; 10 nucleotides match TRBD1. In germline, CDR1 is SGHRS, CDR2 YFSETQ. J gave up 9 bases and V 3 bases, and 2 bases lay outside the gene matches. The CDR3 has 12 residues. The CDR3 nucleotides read TGCGCCAGCAGCTGGGGACAGGGGAAAGCTTTCTTT. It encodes CASSWGQGKAFF.

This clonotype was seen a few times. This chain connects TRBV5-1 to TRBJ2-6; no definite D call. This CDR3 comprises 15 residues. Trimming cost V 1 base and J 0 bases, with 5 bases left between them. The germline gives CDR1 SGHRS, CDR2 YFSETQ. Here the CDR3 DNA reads TGCGCCAGCAGCTTGATAGTCTCTGGGGCCAACGTCCTGACTTTC. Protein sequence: CASSLIVSGANVLTF.

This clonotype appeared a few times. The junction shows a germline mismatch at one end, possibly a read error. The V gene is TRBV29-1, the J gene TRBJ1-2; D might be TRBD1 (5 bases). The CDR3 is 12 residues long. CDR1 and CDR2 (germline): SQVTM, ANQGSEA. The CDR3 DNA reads TGCATCGTTGAACTAGGGGTGAGAGGCTACACCTTC. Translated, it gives CIVELGVRGYTF.

Here the CDR3 DNA reads TGTGCCAGCAGTTACTCATTGTTCGTC. Protein sequence: CASSYSLFV. This chain joins TRBV6-2 or TRBV6-3 and TRBJ2-7; D call uncertain. The CDR3 contains 9 residues. Germline V lookup: CDR1 MNHEY, CDR2 SVGEGT.

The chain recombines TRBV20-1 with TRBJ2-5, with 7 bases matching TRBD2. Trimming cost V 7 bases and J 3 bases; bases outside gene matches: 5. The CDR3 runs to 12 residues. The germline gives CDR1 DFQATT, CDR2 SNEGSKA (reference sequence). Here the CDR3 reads CSGVLAEETQYF. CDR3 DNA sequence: TGCAGTGGGGTTCTAGCGGAAGAGACCCAGTACTTC.

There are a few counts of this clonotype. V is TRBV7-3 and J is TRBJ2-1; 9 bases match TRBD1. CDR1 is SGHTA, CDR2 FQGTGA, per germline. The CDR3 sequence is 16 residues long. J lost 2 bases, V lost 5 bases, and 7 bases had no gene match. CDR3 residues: CASSPLGQGPYNEQFF. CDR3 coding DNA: TGTGCCAGCAGCCCGCTGGGACAGGGCCCCTACAATGAGCAGTTCTTC.

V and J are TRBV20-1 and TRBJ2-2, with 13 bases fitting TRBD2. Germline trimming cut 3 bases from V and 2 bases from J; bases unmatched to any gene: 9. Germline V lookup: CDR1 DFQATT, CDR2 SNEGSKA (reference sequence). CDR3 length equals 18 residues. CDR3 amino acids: CSASGRLAGGRNTGELFF. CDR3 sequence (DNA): TGCAGTGCTAGCGGGCGACTAGCGGGAGGCCGAAACACCGGGGAGCTGTTTTTT.

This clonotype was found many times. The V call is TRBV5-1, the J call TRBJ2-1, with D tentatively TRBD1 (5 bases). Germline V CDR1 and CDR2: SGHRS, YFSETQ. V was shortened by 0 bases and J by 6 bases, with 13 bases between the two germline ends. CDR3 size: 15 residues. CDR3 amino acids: CASSLVTGPINEQFF. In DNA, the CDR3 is TGCGCCAGCAGCTTGGTTACAGGCCCTATCAATGAGCAGTTCTTC.